The T cell receptor (beta chain) under discussion was sequenced for a study of T cell responses to AZD1222 COVID-19 vaccine. In the study overall: Pooling of second doses given at about 4 or about 12 weeks was done.

Some clones are missing from TCRdb's copy, which holds only in-frame ones; the method was immunoSEQ multiplex PCR. The sample lists about 200,000 clones, about 92% occurring once. The sequence came from an adult in good health. The sequencing used peripheral blood, collected on day 0 of AZD1222 vaccination.

DNA for the CDR3: TGTGCCAGCAGCCCCGCACTGGACAGTTTCTATGGCTACACCTTC. Its translation is CASSPALDSFYGYTF. The chain joins TRBV6-5 to TRBJ1-2, with D possibly matching TRBD1 (6 bases). CDR1 is MNHEY and CDR2 is SVGAGI in the germline V gene. The CDR3 contains 15 residues. Trimming left V 6 bases short and J 4 bases short, with 18 bases between.